This T cell receptor (beta chain) was identified during a study of cytomegalovirus exposure and HLA in healthy donors. Study observations and caveats: When analyzed later, a missense DCLRE1C variant was found to be linked to TCR beta V- and J-gene trimming.

There are 15 residues in the CDR3. V dropped 3 bases and J dropped 0; count of bases not matched to a gene: 4. The germline V gene encodes CDR1 MNHNS and CDR2 SASEGT. Worth noting for this clone: Its antigen is unidentified.

PCR involved 60 Vbeta and 13 Jbeta primers. The data were produced by immunoSEQ multiplex PCR, yet TCRdb's version contains in-frame clones alone and is incomplete. The sample carries under 130,000 clones, over 70% recorded once. Sample: PBMCs. The chain carries TRBV6-1 and TRBJ1-1; the match to TRBD1 covers 7 bases. The TCR was taken from a man aged 25 to 40 in good health and CMV-seronegative. CDR3 bases: TGTGCCAGCAGTGACAGGGGGTCCATGAACACTGAAGCTTTCTTT. This sequence encodes CASSDRGSMNTEAFF.